This is a list of T cell receptor beta chains from one sample in a study of shared clonotypes between healthy human individuals. Using immunoSEQ multiplex PCR, the repertoire was profiled, and TCRdb retains in-frame clones only, with some absent. The data contain about 2 million clones, 90% to 95% of them singletons. The sequenced material came from naive CD4+ T cells sorted from blood. These receptors originate from a man between 18 and 35 years old in good health. Both conserved end residues are part of each CDR3. D genes are given only for firm matches. Clone size is shown for a subset of rows, as once, few, many or a class of expanded clone.

j_call clone_size v_call d_call cdr3_aa cdr3_nt
TRBJ1-4 - TRBV5-4 - CASSSGRISNEKLFF TGTGCCAGCAGCTCGGGGAGGATCTCTAATGAAAAACTGTTTTTT
TRBJ2-2 - TRBV30 - CAWSVQSTGELFF TGTGCCTGGAGTGTACAGTCCACCGGGGAGCTGTTTTTT
TRBJ2-3 - TRBV6-1 - CASRRETSGTQYF TGTGCCAGCAGACGGGAAACCTCGGGAACGCAGTATTTT
TRBJ1-1 - TRBV25-1 - CASRAGITEAFF TGTGCCAGCAGAGCGGGGATCACTGAAGCTTTCTTT
TRBJ2-1 - TRBV5-1 TRBD1 CASSGQGNNEQFF TGCGCCAGCAGCGGACAGGGCAACAATGAGCAGTTCTTC
TRBJ2-2 - TRBV10-3 TRBD2 CAISPGTSAGELFF TGTGCCATCAGTCCCGGGACTAGCGCCGGGGAGCTGTTTTTT
TRBJ1-5 - TRBV2 - CASGGLIGGDQPQHF TGTGCCAGCGGAGGACTCATTGGAGGAGATCAGCCCCAGCATTTT
TRBJ1-2 - TRBV2 TRBD1 CASSEGQGRNYGYTF TGTGCCAGCAGTGAAGGACAGGGCCGTAACTATGGCTACACCTTC
TRBJ2-4 - TRBV4-1 - CASSRVTENIQYF TGCGCCAGCAGCCGAGTGACAGAAAACATTCAGTACTTC
TRBJ2-2 - TRBV6-1 - CASSETRRGGELFF TGTGCCAGCAGTGAAACGAGACGGGGTGGGGAGCTGTTTTTT
TRBJ2-1 - TRBV6-5 TRBD2 CASSFVGLAGRNEQFF TGTGCCAGCAGTTTTGTGGGACTAGCGGGCCGCAATGAGCAGTTCTTC
TRBJ1-6 once TRBV14 - CASSQIRNSPLHF TGTGCCAGCAGCCAGATCCGCAATTCACCCCTCCACTTT
TRBJ2-2 - TRBV7-6 - CASSSIRQPNTGELFF TGTGCCAGCAGCTCAATTAGACAGCCGAACACCGGGGAGCTGTTTTTT
TRBJ2-2 - TRBV7-6 TRBD2 CASSLGSSGVTGELFF TGTGCCAGCAGCTTAGGGTCTAGCGGAGTAACCGGGGAGCTGTTTTTT
TRBJ2-1 - TRBV2 TRBD2 CASSDWTSEYNEQFF TGTGCCAGCAGTGATTGGACTAGCGAATACAATGAGCAGTTCTTC
TRBJ1-1 - TRBV18 - CASSLVGETEAFF TGTGCCAGCTCACTTGTGGGTGAGACTGAAGCTTTCTTT
TRBJ2-3 - TRBV2 - CASSDSFTDTQYF TGTGCCAGCAGCGACTCATTTACAGATACGCAGTATTTT
TRBJ2-2 - TRBV4-3 - CASSQVAGIANTGELFF TGCGCCAGCAGCCAAGTAGCTGGAATCGCGAACACCGGGGAGCTGTTTTTT
TRBJ2-4 - TRBV29-1 - CSIEGGRGDKNIQYF TGCAGCATTGAAGGGGGGCGCGGGGACAAAAACATTCAGTACTTC
TRBJ2-2 - TRBV7-9 - CASSLPTPTRTGELFF TGTGCCAGCTCCTTACCGACCCCCACGAGGACCGGGGAGCTGTTTTTT
TRBJ2-2 - TRBV5-4 TRBD1 CASSRDREGTGELFF TGTGCCAGCAGCCGCGACAGGGAAGGCACCGGGGAGCTGTTTTTC
TRBJ1-1 once TRBV25-1 - CASSERAGEDTEAFF TGTGCCAGCAGTGAAAGGGCAGGGGAGGACACTGAAGCTTTCTTT
TRBJ2-7 - TRBV7-2 TRBD2 CASSAGTSGSGEQYF TGTGCCAGCAGCGCAGGGACTAGCGGGAGCGGGGAGCAGTACTTC
TRBJ1-6 - TRBV7-9 - CASSLARGADSPLHF TGTGCCAGCAGCTTAGCGCGGGGGGCTGATTCACCCCTCCACTTT
TRBJ2-7 - TRBV6-5 - CASSYSPRGVPREQYF TGTGCCAGCAGTTATAGTCCGAGGGGAGTTCCCCGGGAGCAGTACTTC